These 20 T cell receptor beta chains were sequenced from one sample in a study of blood T cell repertoires in COVID-19. Profiled with immunoSEQ multiplex PCR; TCRdb holds only in-frame clones, not every one. The sample has 95,000 to 100,000 clones; about 89% are singletons. Specimen: peripheral blood. Source of these receptors: a man aged 50 to 59 with acute or convalescent COVID-19.

The chain carries TRBV15 and TRBJ2-1; 9 bases map to TRBD1. Germline V CDR1 and CDR2: LNHNV, YYDKDF (reference sequence). V dropped 0 bases and J dropped 7; count of bases not matched to a gene: 7. The CDR3 is made up of 16 amino acids. The CDR3 bases are TGTGCCACCAGCAGAGACGCGACAGGGGGGCCGAATGAGCAGTTCTTC. Translation gives CATSRDATGGPNEQFF.

The chain links TRBV5-1 to TRBJ2-1; 12 bases line up with TRBD2. V gave up 5 bases and J gave up 9 bases; unmatched junction bases: 12. CDR1 SGHRS and CDR2 YFSETQ come from the germline V gene. The CDR3 is 16 residues long. The CDR3 sequence is CASRPTSGGRLAEQFF. The CDR3 DNA reads TGCGCCAGCAGACCGACTAGCGGGGGTCGATTGGCTGAGCAGTTCTTC.

V and J are TRBV6-4 and TRBJ1-1; 10 nucleotides align to TRBD1. J gave up 4 bases and V 4 bases, and 6 bases lay outside the gene matches. Germline V gives CDR1 MRHNA, CDR2 SNTAGT. The CDR3 is 15 amino acids. The CDR3 reads CASSGKRQGATEAFF. CDR3 DNA: TGTGCCAGCAGTGGGAAAAGACAGGGGGCCACTGAAGCTTTCTTT.

This chain links TRBV4-3 with TRBJ1-3, with TRBD1 as a possible D gene (5 bases). This CDR3 has 13 residues. Trimming took 0 bases from V and 7 from J, leaving 7 bases between them. In germline, CDR1 is LGHNA, CDR2 YSLEER. As DNA, the CDR3 is TGCGCCAGCAGCCAAGATCAGGGTAACACCATATATTTT. Protein sequence: CASSQDQGNTIYF.

The rearrangement links TRBV10-1 to TRBJ2-2; 8 bases line up with TRBD1. The CDR3 has 15 amino acids. The V gene end was trimmed by 4 bases and the J gene end by 2 bases; junction bases not matched to a gene: 3. The germline V gene has CDR1 WNHNN and CDR2 SYGVQD (reference sequence). This chain's CDR3 is CASSAGQVNTGELFF. For the CDR3, the DNA is TGCGCCAGCAGTGCGGGACAGGTCAACACCGGGGAGCTGTTTTTT.

V is TRBV14 and J is TRBJ2-1, with 11 bases lining up with TRBD2. V shed 4 bases and J 0 bases; nucleotides not matched to a gene: 14. This CDR3 comprises 20 residues. CDR1 is SGHDN and CDR2 is FVKESK in the germline V gene. CDR3 coding DNA: TGTGCCAGCAGCCCAATACTAGCGGGGGTCCTTGCCTTCTCCTACAATGAGCAGTTCTTC. Its protein is CASSPILAGVLAFSYNEQFF.

The chain joins TRBV5-1 to TRBJ1-2; 9 nucleotides line up with TRBD1. Trimming at V came to 4 bases and at J to 4 bases, leaving 2 bases not matched to a gene. Germline V gene lookup returns CDR1 SGHRS and CDR2 YFSETQ. The CDR3 covers 13 residues. This CDR3 is CASSMGQGYGYTF. The CDR3 DNA reads as TGCGCCAGCAGCATGGGACAGGGCTATGGCTACACCTTC.

J is TRBJ2-7 and V is TRBV2, with TRBD1 matching 10 bases. The CDR3 sequence is 15 residues long. Trimming took 7 bases from V and 5 from J; bases not matched to a gene: 11. Looked up from germline, CDR1 is SNHLY and CDR2 is FYNNEI. The CDR3 is CASTPEWTGGNEQYF. CDR3 in DNA: TGTGCCAGCACCCCCGAATGGACAGGGGGGAACGAGCAGTACTTC.

The rearrangement joins TRBV7-6 to TRBJ2-1; 11 nucleotides agree with TRBD1. The junction had 3 bases not matched to a gene; V was cut back by 2 bases and J by 6 bases. From germline, CDR1 is SGHVS and CDR2 FNYEAQ. The CDR3 totals 15 residues. CDR3 sequence (DNA): TGTGCCAGCAGCTTATATGGGACAGGGGGCAATGAGCAGTTCTTC. This sequence encodes CASSLYGTGGNEQFF. The variable domain in full, with the rest retrieved from reference TRBV7-6 and TRBJ2-1, is GAGVSQSPRYKVTKRGQDVALRCDPISGHVSLYWYRQALGQGPEFLTYFNYEAQQDKSGLPNDRFSAERPEGSISTLTIQRTEQRDSAMYRCASSLYGTGGNEQFFGPGTRLTVL.

This chain joins TRBV3-1 (or the pseudogene TRBV3-2) and TRBJ2-3; D unresolved. Germline-derived CDR1 and CDR2 are LGHDT and YNNKEL (reference sequence). Trimming took off 4 bases at V and 5 bases at J, with 10 bases between the two ends. The CDR3 loop spans 13 amino acids. CDR3 bases: TGTGCCAGCAGCCCCCTACCTTTAGATACGCAGTATTTT. As protein: CASSPLPLDTQYF.

The chain carries TRBV6-5 and TRBJ1-1, with a weak D call TRBD1 (6 bases). Germline CDR1 MNHEY, CDR2 SVGAGI. The V gene lost 6 bases and the J gene lost 5 bases, with 19 bases spanning the gap. The CDR3 consists of 15 residues. CDR3 nucleotides: TGTGCCAGCAGCCCCCCCCTAGGGGGAAGGACTGAAGCTTTCTTT. This encodes CASSPPLGGRTEAFF.

V is TRBV28 and J is TRBJ2-7; unclear D gene. V dropped 4 bases and J dropped 3 bases, with 16 bases sitting between them. This CDR3 has 15 residues. Germline lookup yields CDR1 MDHEN and CDR2 SYDVKM. The CDR3 DNA sequence: TGTGCCAGCAGTTCTCTCGGCGGCGAGCGCTACGAGCAGTACTTC. This codes for CASSSLGGERYEQYF.

V gene TRBV5-5 combines with J gene TRBJ2-5; perhaps TRBD2 as D (6 bases). The CDR3 is 15 amino acids. Trimming shortened V by 4 bases and J by 3 bases, and 16 bases separated the two germline ends. The germline V gene encodes CDR1 SGHKS and CDR2 YYEKEE (reference sequence). DNA for the CDR3: TGTGCCAGCAGCGGAGGCGGACGGACTAAAGAGACCCAGTACTTC. This codes for CASSGGGRTKETQYF.

The chain carries TRBV6-5 and TRBJ2-4; D unresolved. Germline-derived CDR1 and CDR2 are MNHEY and SVGAGI. V lost 6 bases and J 0 bases, leaving 12 bases between the germline ends. The CDR3 has 15 residues. The CDR3 DNA is TGTGCCAGCAGCGCAGCACAGATAGCCAAAAACATTCAGTACTTC. The encoded protein is CASSAAQIAKNIQYF.

The rearrangement uses TRBV7-6 and TRBJ2-1; D might be TRBD1 (6 bases). Looked up from germline, CDR1 is SGHVS and CDR2 is FNYEAQ. The CDR3 loop spans 16 amino acids. V was pared by 5 bases and J by 2 bases, with 16 bases between. The CDR3 DNA reads TGTGCCAGCAGCATACAGGCGGCAGGGGCCTACAATGAGCAGTTCTTC. It specifies CASSIQAAGAYNEQFF.

The rearrangement uses TRBV10-3 and TRBJ1-4; the D gene is possibly TRBD1 (6 bases). Looked up from germline, CDR1 is ENHRY and CDR2 is SYGVKD. The V and J ends lost 6 bases and 3 bases respectively, with 11 bases between them. The CDR3 extends over 14 amino acids. Here the CDR3 DNA reads TGTGCCATCAGCCTAGGGGGTCCTAATGAAAAACTGTTTTTT. This sequence encodes CAISLGGPNEKLFF.

The V gene is TRBV24-1, the J gene TRBJ2-1, with 11 nucleotides matching TRBD2. Trimming removed 5 bases from V and 5 bases from J; junction bases left unmatched: 4. Germline V lookup: CDR1 KGHDR, CDR2 SFDVKD. The CDR3 runs 15 residues. CDR3 DNA sequence: TGTGCCACCAGTGGGGGACTAGCGGCCCACAATGAGCAGTTCTTC. Translation gives CATSGGLAAHNEQFF.

The V gene is TRBV11-2, the J gene TRBJ1-5; TRBD1 might be the D (5 bases). The germline gives CDR1 SGHAT, CDR2 FQNNGV. Trimming removed 1 base from V and 9 bases from J, with 10 bases in between. The CDR3 totals 13 residues. CDR3: CASSLGRGRPQHF. CDR3 coding DNA: TGTGCCAGCAGCTTAGGGAGGGGACGGCCCCAGCATTTT.

This clone showed up just a few times. The V gene is TRBV7-3, the J gene TRBJ2-7; TRBD1 aligns across 7 bases. CDR1 and CDR2 from the germline V gene are SGHTA and FQGTGA. The CDR3 consists of 15 residues. J gave up 1 base and V 5 bases, and 8 bases lay outside the gene matches. CDR3 bases: TGTGCCAGCAGCCCAAGGGACAGCCCATCCTACGAGCAGTACTTC. Encoded protein: CASSPRDSPSYEQYF.

The chain combines TRBV19 with TRBJ2-6, with D possibly being TRBD2 (5 bases). The V end lost 7 bases, the J end lost 0 bases, and 10 bases lay between the germline ends. The germline V gene has CDR1 LNHDA and CDR2 SQIVND (reference sequence). The CDR3 is 15 amino acids. CDR3 DNA: TGTGCCAGTAAAAGACGGGACTCTGGGGCCAACGTCCTGACTTTC. Its translation: CASKRRDSGANVLTF.